The rows below give T cell receptor beta chains drawn from one sample of a study of cytomegalovirus exposure and HLA in healthy donors. Here immunoSEQ multiplex PCR was the method, and the copy in TCRdb shows in-frame clones only, minus some. In the table there are 90,000 to 120,000 clones, less than 85% of which are singletons. The sequencing sample was made of PBMCs. The source is a man aged 18 to 29 in good health and CMV-seronegative. Each CDR3 is given with its conserved first and last residue. The D gene is left open where the match is weak. Expanded clones are given a class, and other clones once, few, many or no size at all.

J gene	D gene	V gene	clone size	CDR3 protein	CDR3 DNA
TRBJ2-5	TRBD1	TRBV5-1	.	CASTDRGVRPETQYF	TGCGCCAGCACGGACAGGGGAGTTCGTCCAGAGACCCAGTACTTC
TRBJ1-5	.	TRBV7-9	few	CASTMVGGDNQPQHF	TGTGCCAGCACCATGGTAGGGGGGGACAATCAGCCCCAGCATTTT
TRBJ2-7	TRBD1	TRBV11-3	.	CASSYTGGEQYF	TGTGCCAGCAGTTACACAGGGGGCGAGCAGTACTTC
TRBJ2-2	TRBD2	TRBV5-1	.	CASGRGSTQNTGELFF	TGCGCTAGCGGGAGGGGAAGTACGCAGAACACCGGGGAGCTGTTTTTT
TRBJ2-2	.	TRBV7-6	.	CASSPRTGRDGELFF	TGTGCCAGCAGCCCGCGGACAGGGAGGGACGGGGAGCTGTTTTTT
TRBJ1-6	.	TRBV27	few	CATCPSGLPNSPLHF	TGTGCCACATGCCCCTCGGGACTCCCAAATTCACCCCTCCACTTT
TRBJ2-1	.	TRBV2	.	CASRGAWDNNEQFF	TGTGCCAGCAGGGGGGCATGGGATAACAATGAGCAGTTCTTC
TRBJ2-1	TRBD1	TRBV28	.	CASRNHPRTGGYNEQFF	TGTGCCAGCAGAAATCACCCCCGGACAGGGGGCTACAATGAGCAGTTCTTC
TRBJ2-1	TRBD2	TRBV4-1	.	CASSQDTPGAGGHNEQFF	TGCGCCAGCAGCCAAGATACCCCTGGAGCGGGGGGACACAATGAGCAGTTCTTC
TRBJ1-2	TRBD1	TRBV6-1	.	CASSPQGANYGYTF	TGTGCCAGCAGCCCGCAGGGGGCTAACTATGGCTACACCTTC
TRBJ2-7	TRBD1	TRBV5-1	.	CASSSTGGTLYEQYF	TGCGCCAGCAGCTCCACAGGGGGAACCCTCTACGAGCAGTACTTC
TRBJ2-7	.	TRBV21-1	.	CASSKRSWGSSIYEQYF	TGTGCCAGCAGCAAACGGTCCTGGGGCAGTTCAATTTACGAGCAGTACTTC
TRBJ1-2	.	TRBV18	.	CASSYKETNYGYTF	TGTGCCAGCTCATACAAAGAAACTAACTATGGCTACACCTTC
TRBJ2-7	.	TRBV4-2	.	CASSDQGLTSYEQYF	TGTGCCAGCAGCGACCAGGGACTGACCTCCTACGAGCAGTACTTC
TRBJ2-7	TRBD1	TRBV7-9	.	CASSLGQGVFF	TGTGCCAGCAGCTTAGGACAGGGAGTCTTCTTC
TRBJ1-2	TRBD1	TRBV6-5	once	CASSRRQGIGGYTF	TGTGCCAGCAGTCGACGACAGGGGATCGGCGGCTACACCTTC
TRBJ2-2	TRBD1	TRBV11-2	.	CASSRGTGMNTGELFF	TGTGCCAGCAGCCGGGGGACAGGGATGAACACCGGGGAGCTGTTTTTT
TRBJ1-4	TRBD1	TRBV18	.	CASSPKTGPNEKLFF	TGTGCCAGCTCACCCAAGACAGGGCCTAATGAAAAACTGTTTTTT
TRBJ2-3	TRBD2	TRBV7-3	.	CASSYQAGTQYF	TGTGCCAGCAGTTACCAAGCGGGGACGCAGTATTTT
TRBJ1-2	TRBD1	TRBV2	once	CASSADNRGTLYGYPF	TGTGCCAGCAGTGCAGATAACAGGGGGACCCTTTATGGCTACCCCTTC
TRBJ1-5	.	TRBV6-5	.	CASSPGGGEGQPQHF	TGTGCCAGCAGTCCGGGGGGGGGAGAAGGGCAGCCCCAGCATTTT
TRBJ2-5	.	TRBV7-2	.	CASSPPTGTENQETQYF	TGTGCCAGCAGCCCGCCCACCGGGACTGAAAACCAAGAGACCCAGTACTTC